Listed below are T cell receptor beta chains from one sample, sequenced in a study of memory CD8 T cells in hepatitis C reinfection. Sequencing used immunoSEQ multiplex PCR; TCRdb keeps in-frame clones, though not all of them. The repertoire holds approximately 46,000 clones, with roughly 87% as singletons. Sequencing was done on a sample of naive CD8+ T cells sorted from blood. These receptors all come from a young man with hepatitis C virus infection. Both conserved end residues are trimmed from each CDR3. Clone size is given for some rows only: seen once, a few or many times, or a class if the clone is expanded.

v_call,cdr3_length,clone_size,j_call,cdr3_aa
TRBV7-2,10,.,TRBJ1-5,ASSLGSGPQH
TRBV6-6,12,.,TRBJ2-7,ASSTLGGDYEQY
TRBV6-1,16,.,TRBJ1-2,ASSERYGRGVPIYGYT
TRBV7-6,12,.,TRBJ1-1,ASSRDSMNTEAF
TRBV11-2,12,.,.,ASSLGSGTYEQY
TRBV6-5,13,.,TRBJ2-1,ASSRDSSSYNEQF
TRBV4-2,13,.,TRBJ2-1,ASSQKENGYNEQF
TRBV4-1,11,.,TRBJ2-5,ASSHPRGETQY
TRBV19,11,.,TRBJ2-1,ASAGTVNNEQF
TRBV7-2,17,.,TRBJ2-3,ASSYPIVGGPPSTDTQY
TRBV7-6,13,once,TRBJ2-3,ASSLGLTSTDTQY
TRBV5-6,15,.,TRBJ2-3,ASSWGLAGISTDTQY
TRBV6-5,12,.,TRBJ2-7,ASRPRLASYEQY
TRBV19,11,.,TRBJ1-3,ASIERSGNTIY
TRBV14,12,.,TRBJ2-1,ASSQDTTYNEQF
TRBV2,12,.,TRBJ1-4,ASSEPQGREKLF
TRBV28,13,.,TRBJ1-4,ASSLPRTVNEKLF
TRBV6-5,13,few,TRBJ2-5,ASSYPSGSQETQY
TRBV6-1,12,.,TRBJ1-2,ASSESPQFYGYT
TRBV9,15,few,TRBJ2-3,ASSVGGGRGSTDTQY